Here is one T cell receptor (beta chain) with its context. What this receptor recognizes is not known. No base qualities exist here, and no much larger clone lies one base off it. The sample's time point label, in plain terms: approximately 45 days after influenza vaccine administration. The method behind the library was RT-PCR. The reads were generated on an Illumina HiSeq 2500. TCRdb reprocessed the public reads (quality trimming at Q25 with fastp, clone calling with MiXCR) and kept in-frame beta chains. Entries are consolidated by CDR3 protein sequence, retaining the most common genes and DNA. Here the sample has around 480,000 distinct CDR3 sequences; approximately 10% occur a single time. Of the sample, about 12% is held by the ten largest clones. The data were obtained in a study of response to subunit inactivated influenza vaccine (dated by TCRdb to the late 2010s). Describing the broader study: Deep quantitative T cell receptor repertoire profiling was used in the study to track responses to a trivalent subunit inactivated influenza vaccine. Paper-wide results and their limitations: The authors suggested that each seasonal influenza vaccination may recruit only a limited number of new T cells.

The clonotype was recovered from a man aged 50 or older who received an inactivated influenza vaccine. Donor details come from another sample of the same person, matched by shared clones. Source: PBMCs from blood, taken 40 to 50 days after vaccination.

The CDR3 region reads CASQAGGRSEQYF. The sequenced DNA is TGTGCCAGCCAGGCGGGGGGTCGGAGTGAGCAGTACTTC. Rearrangement joined TRBV6-1 to TRBJ2-7, with TRBD2 identical over 8 junction bases. The junction shows trimming of 8 bases on V and 7 bases on J, and the gene matches do not reach 10 bases of it. From cysteine to phenylalanine, the CDR3 is 13 amino acids long. Only CDR3 DNA is held: 39 bases, read in frame from base 1. The germline V gene provides CDR1 MNHNS and CDR2 SASEGT.